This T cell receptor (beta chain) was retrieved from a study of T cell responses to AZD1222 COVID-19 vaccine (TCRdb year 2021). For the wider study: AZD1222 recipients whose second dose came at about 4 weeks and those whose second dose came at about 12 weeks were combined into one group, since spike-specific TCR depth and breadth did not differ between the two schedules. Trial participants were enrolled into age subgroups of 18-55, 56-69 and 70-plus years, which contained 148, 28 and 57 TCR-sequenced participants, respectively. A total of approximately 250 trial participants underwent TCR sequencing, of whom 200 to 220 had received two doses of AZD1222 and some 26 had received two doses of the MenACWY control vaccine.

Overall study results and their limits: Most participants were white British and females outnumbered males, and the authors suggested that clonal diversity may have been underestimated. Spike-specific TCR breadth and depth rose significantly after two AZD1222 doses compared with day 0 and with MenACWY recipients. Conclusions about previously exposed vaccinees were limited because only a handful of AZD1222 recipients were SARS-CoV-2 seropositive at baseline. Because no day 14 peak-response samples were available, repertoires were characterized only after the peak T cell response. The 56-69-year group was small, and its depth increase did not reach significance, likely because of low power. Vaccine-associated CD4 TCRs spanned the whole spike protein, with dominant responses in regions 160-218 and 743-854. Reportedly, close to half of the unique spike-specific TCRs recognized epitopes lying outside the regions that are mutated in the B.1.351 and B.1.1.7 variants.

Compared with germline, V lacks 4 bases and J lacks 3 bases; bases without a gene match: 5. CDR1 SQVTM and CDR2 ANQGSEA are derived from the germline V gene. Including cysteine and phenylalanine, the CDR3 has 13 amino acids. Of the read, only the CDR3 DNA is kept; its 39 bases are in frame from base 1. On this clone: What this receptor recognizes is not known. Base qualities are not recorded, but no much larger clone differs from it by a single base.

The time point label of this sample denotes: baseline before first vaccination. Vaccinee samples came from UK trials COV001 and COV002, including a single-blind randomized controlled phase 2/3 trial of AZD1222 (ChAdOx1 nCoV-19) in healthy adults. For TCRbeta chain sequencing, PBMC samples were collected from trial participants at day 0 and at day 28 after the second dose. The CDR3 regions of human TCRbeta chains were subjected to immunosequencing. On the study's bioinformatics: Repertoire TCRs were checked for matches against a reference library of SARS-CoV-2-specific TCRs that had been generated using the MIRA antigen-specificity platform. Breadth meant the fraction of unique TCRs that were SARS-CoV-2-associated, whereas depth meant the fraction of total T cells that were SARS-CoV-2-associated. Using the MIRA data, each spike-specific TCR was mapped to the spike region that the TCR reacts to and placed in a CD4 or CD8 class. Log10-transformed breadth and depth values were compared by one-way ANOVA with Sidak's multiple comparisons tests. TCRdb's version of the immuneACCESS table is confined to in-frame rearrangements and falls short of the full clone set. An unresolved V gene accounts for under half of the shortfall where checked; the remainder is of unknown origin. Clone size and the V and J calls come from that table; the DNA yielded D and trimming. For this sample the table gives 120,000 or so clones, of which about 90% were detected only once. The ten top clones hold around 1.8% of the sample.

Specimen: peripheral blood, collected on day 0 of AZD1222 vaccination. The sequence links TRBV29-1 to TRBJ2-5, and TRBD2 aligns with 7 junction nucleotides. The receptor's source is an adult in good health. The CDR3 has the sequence CSVGGGVEETQYF. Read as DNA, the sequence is TGCAGCGTTGGGGGAGGGGTGGAAGAGACCCAGTACTTC.